A selection of T cell receptor beta chains follows, all from one sample in a study of T cell responses to AZD1222 COVID-19 vaccine. Here immunoSEQ multiplex PCR was the method, and the copy in TCRdb shows in-frame clones only, minus some. The sample contains 65,000 to 80,000 clones, about 91% of which appear only once. Material: peripheral blood, obtained on day 0 of MenACWY control vaccination. These receptors were obtained from an adult in good health. Both conserved end residues are part of each CDR3. The order of the fields is clone size, CDR3 length, J gene, V gene, D gene, CDR3 DNA, CDR3 protein. The D gene is left open where the match is weak. Not all rows give a size; the values are once, few, many and, for expanded clones, a class.

size: -
length: 17
J: TRBJ2-3
V: TRBV5-8
D: TRBD2
DNA: TGTGCCAGCAGCTTGGGTTTAGCGGGAGGGACCACAGATACGCAGTATTTT
CDR3: CASSLGLAGGTTDTQYF

size: -
length: 14
J: TRBJ2-7
V: TRBV18
D: -
DNA: TGTGCCAGCTCACCACAGGACAGCTCCTACGAGCAGTACTTC
CDR3: CASSPQDSSYEQYF

size: -
length: 17
J: TRBJ2-7
V: TRBV4-3
D: -
DNA: TGCGCCAGCAGCCAAGAAGGAGGGGGAGCGGGAACCTACGAGCAGTACTTC
CDR3: CASSQEGGGAGTYEQYF

size: -
length: 15
J: TRBJ1-4
V: TRBV28
D: TRBD1
DNA: TGTGCCAGCAGTACCCGGACAGGGGCGGGCGAAAAACTGTTTTTT
CDR3: CASSTRTGAGEKLFF

size: -
length: 15
J: TRBJ2-6
V: TRBV29-1
D: -
DNA: TGCAGCGTTGTAGAGTCCCTCTCTGGGGCCAACGTCCTGACTTTC
CDR3: CSVVESLSGANVLTF

size: -
length: 15
J: TRBJ1-4
V: TRBV16
D: -
DNA: TGTGCCAGCAGCTATAGGACAGCCGGGAATGAAAAACTGTTTTTT
CDR3: CASSYRTAGNEKLFF

size: -
length: 14
J: TRBJ2-7
V: TRBV6-2/TRBV6-3
D: -
DNA: TGTGCCAGCAGTTACGGGGCTAGCGCGTACGAGCAGTACTTC
CDR3: CASSYGASAYEQYF

size: -
length: 15
J: TRBJ2-1
V: TRBV15
D: TRBD1
DNA: TGTGCCACCAGCAGCGGACAGGGGGTTTACAATGAGCAGTTCTTC
CDR3: CATSSGQGVYNEQFF

size: -
length: 17
J: TRBJ2-2
V: TRBV7-6
D: TRBD2
DNA: TGTGCCAGCGCTGACCCCACTAGCGGGAGGAGGAAGGGGGAGCTGTTTTTT
CDR3: CASADPTSGRRKGELFF

size: -
length: 14
J: TRBJ2-7
V: TRBV10-3
D: -
DNA: TGTGCCATCAGTGAGTTAGACAACTCCTACGAGCAGTACTTC
CDR3: CAISELDNSYEQYF

size: -
length: 14
J: TRBJ1-2
V: TRBV30
D: TRBD1
DNA: TGTGCCTGGAGTGGAGGACAGGGGGCGGATGGCTACACCTTC
CDR3: CAWSGGQGADGYTF

size: once
length: 16
J: TRBJ1-2
V: TRBV28
D: TRBD1
DNA: TGTGCCAGCAGTTTATTGCGATCAGGGGGGATTTATGGCTACACCTTC
CDR3: CASSLLRSGGIYGYTF

size: -
length: 16
J: TRBJ2-5
V: TRBV7-7
D: -
DNA: TGTGCCAGCGCTGGGGGATGGGGGGCGGACCGGGAGACCCAGTACTTC
CDR3: CASAGGWGADRETQYF

size: -
length: 12
J: TRBJ1-6
V: TRBV2
D: -
DNA: TGTGCCAGCAGTGAAGACAATTCACCCCTCCACTTT
CDR3: CASSEDNSPLHF

size: -
length: 15
J: TRBJ1-2
V: TRBV19
D: -
DNA: TGTGCCAGTACTGGCGGGTCTAGGGAGAACTATGGCTACACCTTC
CDR3: CASTGGSRENYGYTF

size: -
length: 15
J: TRBJ1-1
V: TRBV5-1
D: -
DNA: TGCGCCAGCAGCCCCGGACATATCGGGAACACTGAAGCTTTCTTT
CDR3: CASSPGHIGNTEAFF

size: once
length: 15
J: TRBJ2-5
V: TRBV25-1
D: TRBD1
DNA: TGTGCCAGCAGTGCATCTACAGGGGTTCAAGAGACCCAGTACTTC
CDR3: CASSASTGVQETQYF

size: -
length: 13
J: TRBJ2-6
V: TRBV27
D: -
DNA: TGTGCCAGCAGTTTATTACCCGGTGACGTCCTGACTTTC
CDR3: CASSLLPGDVLTF

size: -
length: 14
J: TRBJ2-7
V: TRBV27
D: -
DNA: TGTGCCAGCAGTTTCCGGGACGGTCGGTACGAGCAGTACTTC
CDR3: CASSFRDGRYEQYF